This T cell receptor (beta chain) was sequenced for a study of T cell responses to AZD1222 COVID-19 vaccine. The repertoire was sequenced with immunoSEQ multiplex PCR; TCRdb's copy has only in-frame clones and lacks some. The sample lists roughly 170,000 clones, around 88% occurring once. Germline-derived CDR1 and CDR2 are MRHNA and SNTAGT. CDR3 length equals 15 residues. The ends were cut back, 5 bases at V and 0 bases at J, with 10 bases in the middle. This receptor was taken from an adult in good health. The sequenced sample was peripheral blood, obtained on day 0 of AZD1222 vaccination. The chain employs TRBV6-4 and TRBJ2-2, with unresolved D. The CDR3 DNA reads TGTGCCAGCAGTATTACGGGTACGAACACCGGGGAGCTGTTTTTT. Its translation: CASSITGTNTGELFF.